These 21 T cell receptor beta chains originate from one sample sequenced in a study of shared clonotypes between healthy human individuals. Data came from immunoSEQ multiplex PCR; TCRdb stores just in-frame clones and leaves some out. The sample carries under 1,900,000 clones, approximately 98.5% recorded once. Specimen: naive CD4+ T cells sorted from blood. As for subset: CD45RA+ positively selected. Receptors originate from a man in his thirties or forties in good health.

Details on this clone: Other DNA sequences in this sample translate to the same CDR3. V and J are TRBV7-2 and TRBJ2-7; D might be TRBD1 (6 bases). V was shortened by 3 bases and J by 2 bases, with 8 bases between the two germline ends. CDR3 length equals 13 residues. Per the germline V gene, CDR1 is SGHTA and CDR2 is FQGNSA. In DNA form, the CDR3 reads TGTGCCAGCAGCTTGCAGGGGCCCTACGAGCAGTACTTC. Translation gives CASSLQGPYEQYF.

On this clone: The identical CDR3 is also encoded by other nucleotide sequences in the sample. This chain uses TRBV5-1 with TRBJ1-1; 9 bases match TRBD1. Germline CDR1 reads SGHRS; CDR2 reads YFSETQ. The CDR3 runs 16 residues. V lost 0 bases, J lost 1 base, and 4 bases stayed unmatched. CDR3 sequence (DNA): TGCGCCAGCAGCTTGGCCGCGGGACAGGGGAACACTGAAGCTTTCTTT. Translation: CASSLAAGQGNTEAFF. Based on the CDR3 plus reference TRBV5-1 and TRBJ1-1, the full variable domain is KAGVTQTPRYLIKTRGQQVTLSCSPISGHRSVSWYQQTPGQGLQFLFEYFSETQRNKGNFPGRFSGRQFSNSRSEMNVSTLELGDSALYLCASSLAAGQGNTEAFFGQGTRLTVV.

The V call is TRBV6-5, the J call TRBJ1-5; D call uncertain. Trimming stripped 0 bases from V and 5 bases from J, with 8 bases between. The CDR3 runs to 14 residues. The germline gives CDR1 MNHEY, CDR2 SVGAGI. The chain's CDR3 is CASSYSDKYQPQHF. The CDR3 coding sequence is TGTGCCAGCAGTTACTCCGACAAGTATCAGCCCCAGCATTTT.

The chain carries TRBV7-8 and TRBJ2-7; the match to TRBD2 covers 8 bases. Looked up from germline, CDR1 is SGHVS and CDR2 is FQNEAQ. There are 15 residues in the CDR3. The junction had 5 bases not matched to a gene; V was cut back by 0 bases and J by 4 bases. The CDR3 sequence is CASSLALAGGYEQYF. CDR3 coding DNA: TGTGCCAGCAGCTTAGCCTTGGCGGGAGGATACGAGCAGTACTTC. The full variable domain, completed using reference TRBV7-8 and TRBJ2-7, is GAGVSQSPRYKVAKRGQDVALRCDPISGHVSLFWYQQALGQGPEFLTYFQNEAQLDKSGLPSDRFFAERPEGSVSTLKIQRTQQEDSAVYLCASSLALAGGYEQYFGPGTRLTVT.

The CDR3 loop is CASSSSRTSGREQYF. Here the CDR3 DNA reads TGTGCCAGCAGTTCCTCGAGGACTAGCGGGAGGGAGCAGTACTTC. The chain recombines TRBV28 with TRBJ2-7, with 14 bases aligning to TRBD2. In germline, CDR1 is MDHEN, CDR2 SYDVKM. This CDR3 has 15 amino acids. The trim removed 4 bases at V and 7 bases at J, leaving 6 bases unmatched.

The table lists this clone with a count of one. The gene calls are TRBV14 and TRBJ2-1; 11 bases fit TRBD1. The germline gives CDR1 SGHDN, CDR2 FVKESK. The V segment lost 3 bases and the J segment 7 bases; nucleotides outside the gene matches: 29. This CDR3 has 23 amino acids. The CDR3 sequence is CASSHPRPGQGAFSFRTQNEQFF. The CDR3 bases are TGTGCCAGCAGCCATCCCCGGCCTGGACAGGGGGCTTTTAGCTTCCGTACACAAAATGAGCAGTTCTTC.

The CDR3: CASNRGPGETQYF. Here the CDR3 DNA reads TGTGCCAGCAACAGGGGGCCGGGGGAGACCCAGTACTTC. The genes are TRBV5-4 and TRBJ2-5, with 9 bases identical to TRBD1. This CDR3 comprises 13 residues. After removal of 6 bases from V and 5 bases from J, the junction contained 5 bases not matched to a gene. Germline V gene sequence: CDR1 SGHNT, CDR2 YYREEE (reference sequence).

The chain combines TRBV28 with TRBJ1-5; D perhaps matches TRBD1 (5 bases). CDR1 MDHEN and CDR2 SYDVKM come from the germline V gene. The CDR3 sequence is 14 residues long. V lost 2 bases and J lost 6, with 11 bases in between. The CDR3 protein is CASSLGQGSQPQHF. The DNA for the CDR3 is TGTGCCAGCAGTTTAGGGCAGGGTAGTCAGCCCCAGCATTTT.

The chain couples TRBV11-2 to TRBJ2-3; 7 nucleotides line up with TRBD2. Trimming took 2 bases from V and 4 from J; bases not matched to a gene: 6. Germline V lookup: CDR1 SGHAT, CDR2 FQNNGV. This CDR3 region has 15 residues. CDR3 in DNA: TGTGCCAGCAGCTTACTGACTAGCTTCCCAGATACGCAGTATTTT. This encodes CASSLLTSFPDTQYF.

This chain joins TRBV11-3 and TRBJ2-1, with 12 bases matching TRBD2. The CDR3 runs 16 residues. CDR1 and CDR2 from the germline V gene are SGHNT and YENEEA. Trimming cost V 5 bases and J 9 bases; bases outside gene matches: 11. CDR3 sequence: CASSPLTSGSGGEQFF. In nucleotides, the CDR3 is TGTGCCAGCAGCCCTCTGACTAGCGGGAGTGGTGGTGAGCAGTTCTTC.

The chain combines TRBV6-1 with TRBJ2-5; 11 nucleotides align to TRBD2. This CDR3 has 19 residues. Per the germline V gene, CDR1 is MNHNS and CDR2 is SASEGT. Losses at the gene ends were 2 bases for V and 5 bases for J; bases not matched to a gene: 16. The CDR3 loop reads CASSERLAGGPRIRETQYF. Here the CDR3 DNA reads TGTGCCAGCAGTGAACGTCTAGCGGGAGGACCTCGGATCAGGGAGACCCAGTACTTC.

CDR3: CASSPPSELEAFF. CDR3 in DNA: TGTGCCAGCTCACCCCCCTCCGAGCTTGAAGCTTTCTTT. The chain carries TRBV18 and TRBJ1-1; D ambiguous. V was trimmed by 3 bases and J by 7 bases, leaving 12 bases between them. This CDR3 contains 13 residues. Germline assignment: CDR1 KGHSH and CDR2 LQKENI. The full variable domain, its missing parts supplied by reference TRBV18 and TRBJ1-1, is NAGVMQNPRHLVRRRGQEARLRCSPMKGHSHVYWYRQLPEEGLKFMVYLQKENIIDESGMPKERFSAEFPKEGPSILRIQQVVRGDSAAYFCASSPPSELEAFFGQGTRLTVV.

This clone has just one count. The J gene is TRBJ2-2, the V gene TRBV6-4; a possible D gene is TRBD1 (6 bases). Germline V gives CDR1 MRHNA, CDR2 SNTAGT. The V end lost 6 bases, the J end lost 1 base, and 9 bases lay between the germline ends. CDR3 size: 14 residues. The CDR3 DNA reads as TGTGCCAGCAGCCTAGGGGGGAACACCGGGGAGCTGTTTTTT. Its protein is CASSLGGNTGELFF.

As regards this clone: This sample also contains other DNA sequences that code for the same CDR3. The CDR3 is CASSLGSTDTQYF. The CDR3 coding sequence is TGTGCCAGCAGTTTGGGATCCACAGATACGCAGTATTTT. The chain uses TRBV28 and TRBJ2-3; D remains unclear. Germline-derived CDR1 and CDR2 are MDHEN and SYDVKM. The V and J ends lost 3 bases and 2 bases respectively, with 6 bases between them. This CDR3 spans 13 amino acids.

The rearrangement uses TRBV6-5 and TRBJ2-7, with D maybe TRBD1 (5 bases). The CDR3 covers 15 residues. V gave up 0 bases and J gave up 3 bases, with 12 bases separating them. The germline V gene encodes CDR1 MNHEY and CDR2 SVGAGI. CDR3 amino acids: CASSYSTGQLYEQYF. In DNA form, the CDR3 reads TGTGCCAGCAGTTACTCTACAGGTCAACTCTACGAGCAGTACTTC.

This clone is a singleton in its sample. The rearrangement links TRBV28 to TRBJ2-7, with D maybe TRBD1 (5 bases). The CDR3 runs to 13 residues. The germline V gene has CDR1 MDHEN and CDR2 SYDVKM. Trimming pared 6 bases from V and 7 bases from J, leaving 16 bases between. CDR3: CASRAGYISEQYF. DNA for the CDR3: TGTGCCAGCAGAGCAGGGTATATCTCGGAGCAGTACTTC.

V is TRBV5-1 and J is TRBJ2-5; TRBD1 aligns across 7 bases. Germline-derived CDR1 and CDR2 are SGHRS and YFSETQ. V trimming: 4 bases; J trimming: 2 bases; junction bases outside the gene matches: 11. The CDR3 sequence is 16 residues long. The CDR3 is CASSPTGTNSQETQYF. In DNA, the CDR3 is TGCGCCAGCAGCCCGACAGGGACCAACTCTCAAGAGACCCAGTACTTC.

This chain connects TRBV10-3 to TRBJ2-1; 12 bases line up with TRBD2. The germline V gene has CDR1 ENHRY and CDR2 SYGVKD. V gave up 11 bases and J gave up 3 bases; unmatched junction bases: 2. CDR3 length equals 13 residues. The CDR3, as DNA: TGTGCCTCGACTAGCGGGAGCTACAATGAGCAGTTCTTC. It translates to CASTSGSYNEQFF.

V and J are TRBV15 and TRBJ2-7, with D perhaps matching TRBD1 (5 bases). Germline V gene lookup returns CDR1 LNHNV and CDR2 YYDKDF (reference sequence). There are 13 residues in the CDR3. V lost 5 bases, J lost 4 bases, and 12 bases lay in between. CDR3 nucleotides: TGTGCCACCAGCTCCAGGGCTAGGTACGAGCAGTACTTC. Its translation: CATSSRARYEQYF.

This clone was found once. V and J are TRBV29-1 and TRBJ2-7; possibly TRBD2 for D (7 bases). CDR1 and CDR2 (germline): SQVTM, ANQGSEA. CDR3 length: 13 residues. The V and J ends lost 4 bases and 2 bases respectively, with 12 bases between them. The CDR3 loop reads CSVGRGATYEQYF. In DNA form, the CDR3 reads TGCAGCGTTGGTCGGGGGGCTACCTACGAGCAGTACTTC.

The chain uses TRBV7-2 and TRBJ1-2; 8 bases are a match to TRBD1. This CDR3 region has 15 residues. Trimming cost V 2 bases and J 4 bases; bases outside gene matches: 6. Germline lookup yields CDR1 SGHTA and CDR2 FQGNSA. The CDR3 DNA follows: TGTGCCAGCAGCTTACAGGGGGCCTTAGTCTATGGCTACACCTTC. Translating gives CASSLQGALVYGYTF.